Listed below are T cell receptor beta chains from one sample, sequenced in a study of T cell responses to AZD1222 COVID-19 vaccine. Here immunoSEQ multiplex PCR was the method, and the copy in TCRdb shows in-frame clones only, minus some. The sample has about 150,000 clones; roughly 94% are singletons. This material consisted of peripheral blood, taken on day 0 of AZD1222 vaccination. The receptors were sampled from an adult in good health. CDR3s leave out the opening cysteine and the closing phenylalanine or tryptophan.

V gene	J gene	CDR3 protein
TRBV5-1	TRBJ1-3	ASSLGGPGNTIY
TRBV5-4	TRBJ2-5	ASSLVGQETQY
TRBV12-3/TRBV12-4	TRBJ2-1	ASISPDWNEQF
TRBV27	TRBJ2-1	ASSLSRSSYNEQF
TRBV4-3	TRBJ2-2	ASSQGFLGGNTGELF
TRBV3-1/TRBV3-2	TRBJ1-4	ASSQQTGATEKLF
TRBV19	TRBJ1-5	ASIPVATANQPQH
TRBV5-6	TRBJ1-3	ASSSGTRRNTIY
TRBV5-1	TRBJ2-3	ASSLATGADTQY
TRBV19	TRBJ1-3	ASSHHASRDRGSGNTIY
TRBV11-2	TRBJ2-3	ASVHPWLTDTQY
TRBV5-5	TRBJ1-1	ASSLVYRGRFTEAF
TRBV28	TRBJ1-5	ASRPDRVFSNQPQH
TRBV27	TRBJ1-2	ASRLGSGVGYT
TRBV6-5	TRBJ2-1	ASIPKHGGFEQF
TRBV28	TRBJ2-3	ASSGGTDTQY
TRBV10-3	TRBJ1-2	AISDHSFRGHYGYT
TRBV6-1	TRBJ1-2	ASSEWGRAGGYGYT
TRBV28	TRBJ2-5	ASSLVSGGPLGETQY
TRBV19	TRBJ1-1	ASKREIRFTEAF
TRBV5-8	TRBJ1-1	ASSRQGFLNTEAF
TRBV5-1	TRBJ2-3	ASSTLAGVADTQY
TRBV15	TRBJ1-4	ATSRGQGGEKLF
TRBV4-1	TRBJ2-1	ASSPTGAGGNWGEQF
TRBV5-1	TRBJ2-3	ASSPRGAAGQDTQY
TRBV10-3	TRBJ1-6	AITEKDRERSPLH
TRBV6-2/TRBV6-3	TRBJ2-2	ASSYWDFGGTGELF
TRBV5-4	TRBJ2-1	ASSLGQGNRNEQF
TRBV2	TRBJ1-2	ASRDVPGYGYT